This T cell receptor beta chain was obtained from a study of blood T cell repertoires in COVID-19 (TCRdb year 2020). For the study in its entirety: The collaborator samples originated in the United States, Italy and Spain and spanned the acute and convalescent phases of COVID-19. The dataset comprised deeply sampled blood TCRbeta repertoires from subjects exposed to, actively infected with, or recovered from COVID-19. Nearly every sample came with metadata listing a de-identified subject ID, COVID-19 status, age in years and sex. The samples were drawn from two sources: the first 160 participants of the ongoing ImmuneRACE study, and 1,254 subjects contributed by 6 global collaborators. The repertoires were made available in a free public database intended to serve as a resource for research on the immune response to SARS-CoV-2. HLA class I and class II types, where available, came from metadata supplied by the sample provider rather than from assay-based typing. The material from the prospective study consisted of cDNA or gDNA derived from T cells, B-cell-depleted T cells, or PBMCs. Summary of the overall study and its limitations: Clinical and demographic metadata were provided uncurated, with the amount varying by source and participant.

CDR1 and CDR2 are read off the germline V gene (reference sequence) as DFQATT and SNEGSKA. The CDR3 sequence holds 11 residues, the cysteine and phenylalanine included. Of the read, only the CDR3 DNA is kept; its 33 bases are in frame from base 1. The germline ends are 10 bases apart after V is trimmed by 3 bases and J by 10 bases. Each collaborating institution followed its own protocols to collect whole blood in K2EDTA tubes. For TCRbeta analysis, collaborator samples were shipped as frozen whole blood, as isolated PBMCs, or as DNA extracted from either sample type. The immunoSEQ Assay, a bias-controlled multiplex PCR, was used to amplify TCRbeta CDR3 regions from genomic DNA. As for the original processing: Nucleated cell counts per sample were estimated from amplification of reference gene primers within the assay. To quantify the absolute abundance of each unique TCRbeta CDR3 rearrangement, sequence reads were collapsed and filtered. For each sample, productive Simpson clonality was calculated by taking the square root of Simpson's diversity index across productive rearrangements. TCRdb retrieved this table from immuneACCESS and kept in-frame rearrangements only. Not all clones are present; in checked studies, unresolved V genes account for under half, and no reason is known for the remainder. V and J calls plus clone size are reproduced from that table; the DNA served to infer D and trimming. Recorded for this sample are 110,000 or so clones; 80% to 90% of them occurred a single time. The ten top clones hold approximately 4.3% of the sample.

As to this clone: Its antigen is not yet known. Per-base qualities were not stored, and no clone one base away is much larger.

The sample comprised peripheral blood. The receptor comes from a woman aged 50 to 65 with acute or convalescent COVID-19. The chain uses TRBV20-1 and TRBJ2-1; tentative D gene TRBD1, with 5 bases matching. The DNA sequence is TGCAGTGCTAGCAAAAGGACAGAGCAGTTCTTC. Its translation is CSASKRTEQFF.